These 20 T cell receptor beta chains were sequenced from one sample in a study of T cells in Graves' hyperthyroidism and ophthalmopathy. Researchers took RNA transcripts and amplified the TCR beta CDR3 regions from them. The HTBI set primed first-round TCR CDR3 RT-PCR. TCRdb re-analysed the multiplex PCR reads in MiXCR, keeping a single row per CDR3 protein. Here the sample spans under 300,000 distinct CDR3 sequences, 13% to 15% being singletons. Sequenced material: blood. All receptors come from a woman aged 50 to 60 with Graves' hyperthyroidism that later progressed to Graves' ophthalmopathy.

This clonotype was counted at least ten times. This chain uses TRBV28 with TRBJ2-6; a weak D match, TRBD1 (6 bases). The CDR3 spans 15 residues. CDR1 and CDR2 from the germline V gene are MDHEN and SYDVKM. Between the trimmed V and J ends, which lost 4 bases and 5 bases, there was a span of 12 bases. CDR3 in amino acids: CASSSRQVRANVLTF. CDR3 DNA: TGTGCCAGCAGTTCGAGACAGGTCAGGGCCAACGTCCTGACTTTC.

Many counts were recorded for this clonotype. The genes are TRBV2 and TRBJ2-1; 13 nucleotides match TRBD2. Germline loops: CDR1 SNHLY, CDR2 FYNNEI. The CDR3 has 19 residues. The ends lost 9 bases at V and 0 bases at J; junction bases unmatched: 14. The chain's CDR3 is CASSAGTSGVGSSYNEQFF. The CDR3 DNA sequence: TGTGCCAGTTCTGCCGGGACTAGCGGGGTCGGGAGCTCCTACAATGAGCAGTTCTTC.

The chain links TRBV30 to TRBJ2-1, with D perhaps TRBD1 (7 bases). The germline CDR1 and CDR2 sequences are GTSNPN and SVGIG (reference sequence). V lost 8 bases to trimming and J lost 4 bases, with 21 bases between them. This CDR3 is built from 15 residues. The CDR3 region has the DNA TGTGCCGGACGCCCCTCAGGGGGGACATACAATGAGCAGTTCTTC. Its translation: CAGRPSGGTYNEQFF.

The table lists this clonotype with many counts. This rearrangement joins TRBV27 to TRBJ1-2; no clear D. The germline V gene encodes CDR1 MNHEY and CDR2 SMNVEV (reference sequence). The CDR3 sequence is 14 residues long. V gave up 3 bases and J gave up 2 bases, with 10 bases separating them. The CDR3 protein is CASSFSRINYGYTF. CDR3 coding DNA: TGTGCCAGCAGTTTTTCTAGGATCAACTATGGCTACACCTTC.

This clonotype occurred many times. The chain carries TRBV6-1 and TRBJ1-5, with no clear D. Germline V CDR1 and CDR2: MNHNS, SASEGT. There are 18 residues in the CDR3. V shed 0 bases and J shed 2 bases, with 17 bases lying between them. The chain's CDR3 is CASSEAWAGHHGNQPQHF. CDR3 coding DNA: TGTGCCAGCAGTGAAGCGTGGGCAGGCCATCATGGCAATCAGCCCCAGCATTTT.

This clonotype was seen more than once but under ten times. A much more abundant neighbour one base away suggests this may be a read error. This chain links TRBV2 with TRBJ2-1, with no clear D. The CDR3 consists of 12 residues. In germline, CDR1 is SNHLY, CDR2 FYNNEI. The CDR3 DNA is TGTGTCAGCAGTGTCTTTTGGGATGAGCAGTTCTTC. Its protein is CVSSVFWDEQFF.

This clonotype was seen many times. This chain joins TRBV29-1 and TRBJ1-1, with TRBD1 matching over 8 bases. The CDR3 covers 17 residues. V trimming: 2 bases; J trimming: 4 bases; junction bases outside the gene matches: 15. Germline V lookup: CDR1 SQVTM, CDR2 ANQGSEA. CDR3 in amino acids: CSVERGTGFRSRTEAFF. CDR3 coding DNA: TGCAGCGTTGAAAGGGGGACAGGCTTTCGGAGCCGCACTGAAGCTTTCTTT.

This clonotype was detected once. The CDR3 bases are TGCGCCAGCAGCTCCGTTGGGACAGGGGCCTATCAGCCCCAGCATTTT. Its translation is CASSSVGTGAYQPQHF. The rearrangement links TRBV5-1 to TRBJ1-5; 10 nucleotides agree with TRBD1. Germline V gene sequence: CDR1 SGHRS, CDR2 YFSETQ. With V trimmed by 3 bases and J by 5 bases, 8 bases remained unmatched. CDR3 length: 16 residues.

The rearrangement uses TRBV5-5 and TRBJ2-7; D may be TRBD1 (5 bases). V was trimmed by 4 bases and J by 2 bases, leaving 16 bases between them. The CDR3 contains 15 residues. Germline CDR1 is SGHKS and CDR2 is YYEKEE (reference sequence). The CDR3 DNA sequence: TGTGCCAGCAGCCAAGATAACACAGGAGCCTACGAGCAGTACTTC. Protein: CASSQDNTGAYEQYF.

This clonotype was recorded many times. The chain couples TRBV11-1 to TRBJ1-1; D is unresolved. V dropped 4 bases and J dropped 5 bases, with 11 bases sitting between them. Per germline, CDR1 SGHAT and CDR2 FQDESV (reference sequence). This CDR3 is built from 13 residues. This CDR3 reads CASSSLKETEAFF. The CDR3 DNA reads TGTGCCAGCAGCTCCCTCAAGGAGACTGAAGCTTTCTTT.

In this sample, this clonotype turned up many times. V and J are TRBV12-3 or TRBV12-4 and TRBJ2-1; weak D call: TRBD1 (5 bases). V lost 6 bases and J lost 3, with 15 bases in between. The CDR3 length is 15 residues. The CDR3 spells CASSLTADSYNEQFF. The CDR3 DNA reads as TGTGCCAGCAGCCTTACCGCCGACAGCTACAATGAGCAGTTCTTC.

J is TRBJ2-3 and V is TRBV7-9; D may be TRBD1 (6 bases). The CDR3 runs to 13 residues. The germline V and J ends were trimmed by 5 bases and 5 bases, with 11 bases remaining between them. From germline, CDR1 is SEHNR and CDR2 FQNEAQ (reference sequence). The CDR3, as DNA: TGTGCCAGCAGCATAACAGGGAAAGATACGCAGTATTTT. Its translation is CASSITGKDTQYF.

This clonotype was recorded many times. The rearrangement uses TRBV20-1 and TRBJ2-7; D not resolved. The CDR3 totals 13 residues. CDR1 and CDR2 (germline): DFQATT, SNEGSKA (reference sequence). V gave up 0 bases and J gave up 0 bases, with 6 bases separating them. The CDR3 is CSARDPSSYEQYF. CDR3 nucleotides: TGCAGTGCTAGAGATCCTAGCTCCTACGAGCAGTACTTC.

This clonotype was counted many times. The gene calls are TRBV15 and TRBJ2-5; D is undetermined. Trimming pared 0 bases from V and 2 bases from J, leaving 7 bases between. Germline values: CDR1 LNHNV, CDR2 YYDKDF (reference sequence). CDR3 length equals 14 residues. The CDR3 loop is CATSRDLRQETQYF. The CDR3 DNA reads TGTGCCACCAGCAGAGATTTGCGTCAAGAGACCCAGTACTTC.

The genes are TRBV2 and TRBJ2-1; 9 bases fit TRBD2. Germline CDR1 and CDR2: SNHLY and FYNNEI. V lost 9 bases and J lost 0; bases outside the gene matches: 15. The CDR3 has 18 residues. CDR3 in DNA: TGTGCCAGTTCAAGGATGATAGCGGGAGTTAGCTCCTACAATGAGCAGTTCTTC. Protein product: CASSRMIAGVSSYNEQFF.

This clonotype was counted many times. The rearrangement links TRBV7-3 to TRBJ2-3; 9 bases align to TRBD1. After removal of 1 base from V and 6 bases from J, the junction contained 5 bases not matched to a gene. CDR1 and CDR2 (germline): SGHTA, FQGTGA. The CDR3 is 15 amino acids. CDR3 protein: CASSLIGTGPDTQYF. The CDR3 DNA sequence: TGTGCCAGCAGCTTAATCGGGACAGGGCCCGATACGCAGTATTTT.

This clonotype was recorded at least ten times. The rearrangement links TRBV6-1 to TRBJ2-7; the match to TRBD2 covers 14 bases. The CDR3 sequence is 16 residues long. J was trimmed by 4 bases and V by 3 bases; bases with no gene match: 5. The V gene's germline CDR1 is MNHNS and CDR2 SASEGT. The CDR3 DNA follows: TGTGCCAGCAGTGACCTCGGGACTAGCGGGAGTTACGAGCAGTACTTC. Protein: CASSDLGTSGSYEQYF.

The chain joins TRBV5-1 to TRBJ1-1; D gene unclear. From germline, CDR1 is SGHRS and CDR2 YFSETQ. The CDR3 contains 14 residues. V was trimmed by 1 base and J by 1 base, leaving 8 bases between them. The CDR3 nucleotides are TGCGCCAGCAGCTTGCACGCGGAGAACACTGAAGCTTTCTTT. Amino acid sequence: CASSLHAENTEAFF.

The rearrangement uses TRBV9 and TRBJ2-5, with a possible D match to TRBD2 (5 bases). Deletions cut 3 bases from V and 4 bases from J, with 16 bases between. The V gene's germline CDR1 is SGDLS and CDR2 YYNGEE. This CDR3 contains 15 residues. CDR3 loop: CASSAQTKTLETQYF. CDR3 bases: TGTGCCAGCAGCGCCCAGACTAAAACCCTAGAGACCCAGTACTTC.

The sample holds many counts of this clonotype. V is TRBV20-1 and J is TRBJ2-3, with D hard to call. Germline values: CDR1 DFQATT, CDR2 SNEGSKA (reference sequence). The V end was cut by 0 bases, the J end by 7 bases, with 8 bases between. The CDR3 consists of 12 residues. CDR3 nucleotide sequence: TGCAGTGCTAGAGATCACTTCCATACGCAGTATTTT. This sequence encodes CSARDHFHTQYF.